This T cell receptor beta chain is from a study of read filtering for tumor transcriptome and immune sequencing (dated by TCRdb to 2018 to 2021). For the study in its entirety: The cohort had 17 male and 15 or so female patients with a mean age of about 70 years, ranging from roughly 40 to 90. By revised international staging, about 8 patients were R-ISS I, about 16 were R-ISS II and 6 or 7 were R-ISS III. After DNase treatment, whole-transcriptome libraries were prepared with the TruSeq RNA Access Library Prep Kit. TCR-region mapped reads per sample ranged from about 4.05 to 10.27 million with IR-seq versus only about 80 to 1,300 with RNA-seq. Using the same bone marrow samples, the study ran both targeted immune repertoire sequencing and bulk whole-transcriptome sequencing and then compared the TCR repertoires from each method. One of the main goals was to work out a read-filtering strategy for immune repertoire data, in particular whether clonotypes backed by only a single read should be removed. Paper-wide results and their limitations: Removing single-read clonotypes increased the correlation between IR-seq and RNA-seq shared clonotype proportions. The sorted CD138-negative fraction was not purified T cells but a mixed bone marrow immune population. Single-read clonotypes made up around 82% of clonotypes but only roughly 3.6% of total reads in IR-seq, compared with about 77% of clonotypes and approximately 40% of reads in RNA-seq. Compared with RNA-seq, IR-seq captured clonotypes at much greater depth and more reliably, and a smaller IR-seq throughput was enough to identify most of the shared clonotypes.

The table lists this clonotype with many counts. The antigen it recognizes is unknown. Qualities for individual bases were not recorded, and no much larger clone is one base off. The CDR3 sequence holds 12 residues, the cysteine and phenylalanine included. Of all the DNA, just the CDR3 is kept, 36 bases in frame from base 1. Cut back by 5 bases and 5 bases, the V and J ends lie 9 bases apart. TCR libraries were built from 400 ng RNA with the Immunoverse kit, using molecular barcoded adaptors covering alpha/delta and beta/gamma chains. The same RNA used for transcriptome sequencing was used for TCR library preparation. TCR libraries were sequenced on an Illumina HiSeq 4000 with 2 x 150 cycles. For the original study's pipeline: With MiXCR, TCR reads were aligned to human V, D, J and C references and assembled into CDR3 clonotypes, with quality filtering and error correction included. The tcR package in R was used to analyze clonotype counts and gene usage diversity. Raw mapping reads were checked after the RNA-seq reads had been mapped by STAR aligner version 2.5.3a onto the human GRCh37 genome. To test how sequencing depth affects detected clonotypes, IR-seq fastq files were randomly downsampled with Seqtk 1.3. The public reads were run again by TCRdb, first through fastp at Q25 and then through MiXCR, and only productive beta chains were kept. CDR3 protein duplicates are merged, each entry listing the most common genes and DNA. TCRdb assigned the V and J calls; the authors' analysis was not used. The sample data list about 93,000 distinct CDR3 sequences, and 20% to 25% of these were observed just once. In total, the top ten clones hold approximately 10% of the sample.

Bone marrow was sampled from every patient at the time of active disease. Ficoll-Hypaque density gradient centrifugation was used to isolate the bone marrow mononuclear cells. Myeloma plasma cells were removed and CD138-negative cells were obtained by negative selection following labeling with CD138 magnetic microbeads on a MACS separator. Flow cytometry on an Attune NxT with CD138 antibodies was used to check the purity of the isolated cells. TRIzol reagent was used to extract total RNA, and a NanoDrop spectrophotometer was used to quantify the extracted RNA. Paired RNA-seq and IR-seq were performed on the CD138-negative bone marrow sample of each patient.

The chain is assembled from TRBV12-3 or TRBV12-4 and TRBJ2-5; the D segment cannot be called with confidence. The TCR originated in a donor aged 40 or older with multiple myeloma. The sequencing input was a population of CD138-negative cells sorted from bone marrow. What this sample's cell subset or site label stands for: bone marrow mononuclear cells depleted of CD138+ plasma/myeloma cells by negative magnetic selection. The DNA is as follows: TGTGCCAGCAGTAACCCTGGGGAGACCCAGTACTTC. It is translated as CASSNPGETQYF.